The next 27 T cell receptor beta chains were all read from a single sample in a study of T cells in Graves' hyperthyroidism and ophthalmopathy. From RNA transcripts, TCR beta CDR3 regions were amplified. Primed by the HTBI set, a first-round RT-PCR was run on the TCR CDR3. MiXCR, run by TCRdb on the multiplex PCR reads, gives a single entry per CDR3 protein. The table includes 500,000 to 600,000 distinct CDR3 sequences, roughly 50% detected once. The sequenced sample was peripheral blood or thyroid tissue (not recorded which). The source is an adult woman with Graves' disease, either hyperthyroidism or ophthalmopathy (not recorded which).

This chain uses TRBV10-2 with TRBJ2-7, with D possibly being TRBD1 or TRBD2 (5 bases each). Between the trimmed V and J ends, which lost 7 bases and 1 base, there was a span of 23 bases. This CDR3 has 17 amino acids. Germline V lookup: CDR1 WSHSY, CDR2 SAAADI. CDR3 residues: CASTDVLARDGSYEQYF. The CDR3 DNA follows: TGCGCCAGCACGGACGTACTGGCCCGGGACGGGTCCTACGAGCAGTACTTC.

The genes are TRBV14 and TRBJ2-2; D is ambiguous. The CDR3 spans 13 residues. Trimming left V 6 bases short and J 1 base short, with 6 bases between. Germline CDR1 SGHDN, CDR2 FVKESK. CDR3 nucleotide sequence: TGTGCCAGCAGGCCAAGGAACACCGGGGAGCTGTTTTTT. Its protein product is CASRPRNTGELFF. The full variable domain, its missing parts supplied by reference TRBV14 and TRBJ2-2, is EAGVTQFPSHSVIEKGQTVTLRCDPISGHDNLYWYRRVMGKEIKFLLHFVKESKQDESGMPNNRFLAERTGGTYSTLKVQPAELEDSGVYFCASRPRNTGELFFGEGSRLTVL.

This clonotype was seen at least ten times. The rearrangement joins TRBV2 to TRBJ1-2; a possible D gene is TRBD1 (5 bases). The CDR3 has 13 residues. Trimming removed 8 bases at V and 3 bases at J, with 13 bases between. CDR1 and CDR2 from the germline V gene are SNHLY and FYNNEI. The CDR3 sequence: CASERGADYGYTF. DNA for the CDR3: TGTGCCAGCGAAAGGGGAGCCGACTATGGCTACACCTTC.

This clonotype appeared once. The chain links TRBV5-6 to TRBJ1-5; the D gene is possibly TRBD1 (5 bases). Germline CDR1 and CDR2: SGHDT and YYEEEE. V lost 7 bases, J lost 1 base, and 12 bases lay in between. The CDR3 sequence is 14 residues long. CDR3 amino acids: CASFSGGSNQPQHF. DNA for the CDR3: TGTGCCAGCTTTAGCGGGGGGAGCAATCAGCCCCAGCATTTT.

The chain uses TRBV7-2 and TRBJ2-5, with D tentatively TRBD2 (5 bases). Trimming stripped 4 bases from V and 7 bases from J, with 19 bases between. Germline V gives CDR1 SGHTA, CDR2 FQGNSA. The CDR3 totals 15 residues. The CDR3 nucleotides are TGTGCCAGCAGCTCACATGAGGGCCCTTCCGGGACCCAGTACTTC. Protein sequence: CASSSHEGPSGTQYF.

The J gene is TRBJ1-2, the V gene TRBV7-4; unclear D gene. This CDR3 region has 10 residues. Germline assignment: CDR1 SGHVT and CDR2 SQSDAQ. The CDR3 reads CVIRGHGYTF. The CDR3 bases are TGTGTTATTCGGGGTCATGGCTACACCTTC. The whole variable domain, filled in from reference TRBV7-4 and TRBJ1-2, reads GAGVSQSPRYKVAKRGRDVALRCDSISGHVTLYWYRQTLGQGSEVLTYSQSDAQRDKSGRPSGRFSAERPERSVSTLKIQRTEQGDSAVYLCVIRGHGYTFGSGTRLTVV.

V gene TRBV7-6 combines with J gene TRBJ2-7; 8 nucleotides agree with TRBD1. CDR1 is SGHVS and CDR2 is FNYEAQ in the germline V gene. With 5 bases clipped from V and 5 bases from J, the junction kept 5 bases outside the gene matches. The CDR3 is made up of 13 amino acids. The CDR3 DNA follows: TGTGCCAGCAGCGAGACAGGGGATCACGAGCAGTACTTC. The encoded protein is CASSETGDHEQYF. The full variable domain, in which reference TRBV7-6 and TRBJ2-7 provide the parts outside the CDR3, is GAGVSQSPRYKVTKRGQDVALRCDPISGHVSLYWYRQALGQGPEFLTYFNYEAQQDKSGLPNDRFSAERPEGSISTLTIQRTEQRDSAMYRCASSETGDHEQYFGPGTRLTVT.

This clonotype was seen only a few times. The DNA of the CDR3 is TGTGCCATCAGTGGACCGGGACAGGGATTGAGTGGCTACACCTTC. Its translation: CAISGPGQGLSGYTF. J is TRBJ1-2 and V is TRBV10-3, with 9 bases fitting TRBD1. The junction had 10 bases not matched to a gene; V was cut back by 4 bases and J by 7 bases. This CDR3 spans 15 amino acids. Germline loops: CDR1 ENHRY, CDR2 SYGVKD.

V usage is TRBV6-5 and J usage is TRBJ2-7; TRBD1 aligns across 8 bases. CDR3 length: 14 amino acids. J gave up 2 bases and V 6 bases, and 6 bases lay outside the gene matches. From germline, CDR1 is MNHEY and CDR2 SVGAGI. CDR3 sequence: CASRNRDRPYEQYF. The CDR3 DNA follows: TGTGCCAGCAGGAACCGGGACAGGCCCTACGAGCAGTACTTC.

For the CDR3, the DNA is TGTGCCACCAGCAGACAGGGGGGAAAACTGTTTTTT. Protein: CATSRQGGKLFF. The gene calls are TRBV15 and TRBJ1-4; the match to TRBD1 covers 7 bases. The CDR3 runs to 12 residues. Germline V gene sequence: CDR1 LNHNV, CDR2 YYDKDF (reference sequence). Losses at the gene ends were 2 bases for V and 10 bases for J; bases not matched to a gene: 1.

The CDR3 DNA reads as TGTGCCAGCAGCCCGGGAGATTGGGGCAATCAGCCCCAGCATTTT. It encodes CASSPGDWGNQPQHF. The genes are TRBV7-6 and TRBJ1-5; D gene unclear. Germline loops: CDR1 SGHVS, CDR2 FNYEAQ. V lost 5 bases and J 2 bases, leaving 13 bases between the germline ends. The CDR3 has 15 residues.

CDR3 coding DNA: TGTGCCAGTAGTAAGGGACAGGGGCTTTATGGCTACACCTTC. The encoded protein is CASSKGQGLYGYTF. The chain couples TRBV19 to TRBJ1-2; 10 nucleotides match TRBD1. The CDR3 runs to 14 residues. After removal of 4 bases from V and 5 bases from J, the junction contained 4 bases not matched to a gene. Per germline, CDR1 LNHDA and CDR2 SQIVND (reference sequence).

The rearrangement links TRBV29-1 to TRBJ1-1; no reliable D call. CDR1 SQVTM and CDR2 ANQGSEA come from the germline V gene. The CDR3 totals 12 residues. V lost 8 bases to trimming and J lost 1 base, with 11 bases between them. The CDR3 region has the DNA TGCAGCCCTCGTAGAGCGAACACTGAAGCTTTCTTT. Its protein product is CSPRRANTEAFF. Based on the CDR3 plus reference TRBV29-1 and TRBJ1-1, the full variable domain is SAVISQKPSRDICQRGTSLTIQCQVDSQVTMMFWYRQQPGQSLTLIATANQGSEATYESGFVIDKFPISRPNLTFSTLTVSNMSPEDSSIYLCSPRRANTEAFFGQGTRLTVV.

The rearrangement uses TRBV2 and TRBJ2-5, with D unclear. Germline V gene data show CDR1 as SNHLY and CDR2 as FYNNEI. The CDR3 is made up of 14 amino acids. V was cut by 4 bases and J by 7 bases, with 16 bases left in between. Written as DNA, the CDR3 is TGTGCCAGCAGTGTATTTTCAGGCCCAGGGACCCAGTACTTC. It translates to CASSVFSGPGTQYF.

The CDR3 sequence: CASSSPSQGNTEAFF. CDR3 nucleotides: TGTGCCAGCAGCTCACCCTCTCAGGGGAACACTGAAGCTTTCTTT. V is TRBV7-3 and J is TRBJ1-1; D possibly corresponds to TRBD1 (5 bases). The CDR3 loop spans 15 amino acids. CDR1 is SGHTA, CDR2 FQGTGA, per germline. Trimming removed 4 bases from V and 1 base from J, with 13 bases in between.

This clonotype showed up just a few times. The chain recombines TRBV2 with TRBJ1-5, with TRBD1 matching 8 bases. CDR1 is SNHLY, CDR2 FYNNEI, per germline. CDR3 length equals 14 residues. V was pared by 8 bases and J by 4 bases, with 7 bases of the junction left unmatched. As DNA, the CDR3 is TGTGCCAGCGCAGACCGGGACAGGAATCAGCCCCAGCATTTT. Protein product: CASADRDRNQPQHF.

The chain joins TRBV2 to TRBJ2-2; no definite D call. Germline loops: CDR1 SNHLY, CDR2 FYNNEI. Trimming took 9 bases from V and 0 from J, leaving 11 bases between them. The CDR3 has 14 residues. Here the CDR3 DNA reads TGTGCCAGTACCCGGACGGCGAACACCGGGGAGCTGTTTTTT. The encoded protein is CASTRTANTGELFF.

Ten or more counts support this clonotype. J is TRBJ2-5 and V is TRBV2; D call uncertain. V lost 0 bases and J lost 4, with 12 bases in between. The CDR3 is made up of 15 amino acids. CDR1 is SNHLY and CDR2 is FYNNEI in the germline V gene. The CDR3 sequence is CASSEATTVGETQYF. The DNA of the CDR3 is TGTGCCAGCAGTGAAGCTACAACGGTAGGAGAGACCCAGTACTTC.

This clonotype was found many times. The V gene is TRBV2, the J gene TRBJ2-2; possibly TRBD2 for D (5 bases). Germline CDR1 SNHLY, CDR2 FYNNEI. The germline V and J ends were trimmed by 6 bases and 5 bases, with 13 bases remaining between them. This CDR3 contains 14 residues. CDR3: CASREMDFTGELFF. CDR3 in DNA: TGTGCCAGCAGAGAAATGGACTTTACCGGGGAGCTGTTTTTT.

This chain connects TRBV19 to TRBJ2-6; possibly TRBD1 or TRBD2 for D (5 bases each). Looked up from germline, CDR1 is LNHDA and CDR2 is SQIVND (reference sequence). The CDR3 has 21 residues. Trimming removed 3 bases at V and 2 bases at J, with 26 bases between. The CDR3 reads CASSIPRVQTGDTTGANVLTF. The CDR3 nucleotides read TGTGCCAGTAGTATCCCCAGGGTTCAGACCGGGGATACTACTGGGGCCAACGTCCTGACTTTC.

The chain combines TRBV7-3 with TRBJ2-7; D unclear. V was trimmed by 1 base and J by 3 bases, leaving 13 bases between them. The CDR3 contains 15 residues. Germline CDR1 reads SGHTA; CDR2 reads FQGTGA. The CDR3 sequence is CASSLILGKNYEQYF. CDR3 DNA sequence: TGTGCCAGCAGCTTAATCTTGGGCAAAAACTACGAGCAGTACTTC.

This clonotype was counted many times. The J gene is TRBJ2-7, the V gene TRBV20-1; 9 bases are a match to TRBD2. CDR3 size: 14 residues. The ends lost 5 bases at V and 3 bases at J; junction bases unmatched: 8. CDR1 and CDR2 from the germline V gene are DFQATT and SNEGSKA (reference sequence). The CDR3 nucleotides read TGCAGTGCTTTATGGACTAGCGATTACTACGAGCAGTACTTC. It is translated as CSALWTSDYYEQYF.

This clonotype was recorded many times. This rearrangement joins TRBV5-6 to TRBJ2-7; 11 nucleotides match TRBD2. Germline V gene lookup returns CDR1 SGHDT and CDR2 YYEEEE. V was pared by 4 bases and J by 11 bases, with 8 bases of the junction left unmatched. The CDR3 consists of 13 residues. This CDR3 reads CASSRGIAGGEYF. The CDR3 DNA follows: TGTGCCAGCAGCCGTGGAATAGCGGGAGGGGAGTACTTC. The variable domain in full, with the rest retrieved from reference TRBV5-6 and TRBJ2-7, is DAGVTQSPTHLIKTRGQQVTLRCSPKSGHDTVSWYQQALGQGPQFIFQYYEEEERQRGNFPDRFSGHQFPNYSSELNVNALLLGDSALYLCASSRGIAGGEYFGPGTRLTVT.

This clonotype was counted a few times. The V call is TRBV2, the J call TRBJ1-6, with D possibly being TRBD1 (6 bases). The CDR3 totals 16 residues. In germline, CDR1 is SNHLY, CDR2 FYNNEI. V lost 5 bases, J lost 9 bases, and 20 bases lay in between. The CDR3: CASSRKRDTFTSPLHF. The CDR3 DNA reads TGTGCCAGCAGTAGGAAACGGGACACTTTTACTTCACCCCTCCACTTT.

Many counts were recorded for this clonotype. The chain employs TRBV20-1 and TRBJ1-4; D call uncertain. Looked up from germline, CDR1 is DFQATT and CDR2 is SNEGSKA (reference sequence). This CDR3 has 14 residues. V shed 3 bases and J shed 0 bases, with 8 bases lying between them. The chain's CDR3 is CSAREASTNEKLFF. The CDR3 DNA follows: TGCAGTGCTAGGGAAGCCTCAACTAATGAAAAACTGTTTTTT.

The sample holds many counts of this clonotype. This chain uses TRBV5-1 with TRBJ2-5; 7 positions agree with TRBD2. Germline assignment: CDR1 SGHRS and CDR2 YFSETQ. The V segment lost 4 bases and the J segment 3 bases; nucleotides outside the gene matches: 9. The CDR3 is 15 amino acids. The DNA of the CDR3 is TGCGCCAGCAGCGGTCAACTAGCGACCGAAGAGACCCAGTACTTC. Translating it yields CASSGQLATEETQYF.

The CDR3 sequence is CSVVNPRGTEAFF. CDR3 bases: TGCAGCGTTGTTAACCCTAGGGGAACTGAAGCTTTCTTT. The rearrangement links TRBV29-1 to TRBJ1-1; a possible D gene is TRBD1 (5 bases). The CDR3 totals 13 residues. Trimming removed 4 bases from V and 5 bases from J, with 14 bases in between. CDR1 and CDR2 from the germline V gene are SQVTM and ANQGSEA. The entire variable domain, with the rest obtained from reference TRBV29-1 and TRBJ1-1, is as follows: SAVISQKPSRDICQRGTSLTIQCQVDSQVTMMFWYRQQPGQSLTLIATANQGSEATYESGFVIDKFPISRPNLTFSTLTVSNMSPEDSSIYLCSVVNPRGTEAFFGQGTRLTVV.